This T cell receptor (beta chain) was obtained from a study of early T cells in non-severe SARS-CoV-2 infection. Study at large: Chains from this unsorted whole-blood bulk RNA could not be paired.

Individually, cDNA molecules had unique molecular identifiers attached to them. TCRdb itself ran the 5' RACE reads through MiXCR, one entry per CDR3 protein. This sample has 80,000 or so distinct CDR3 sequences, with over 5% found just once. At least ten counts were recorded for this clonotype. Its specificity is unknown. Study observations and caveats: VDJdb matches were skewed toward anti-spike CD8 T cell responses.

Sample: whole blood. This TCR came from an adult who was a healthcare worker with PCR-confirmed SARS-CoV-2 infection or an uninfected control (not recorded which).

The CDR3 coding sequence is TGTGCCAGCAGTTACTCGAACGGAGGCCCCTACGAGCAGTACTTC. It specifies CASSYSNGGPYEQYF. The V call is TRBV6-2 or TRBV6-3, the J call TRBJ2-7; tentatively, D is TRBD2 (5 bases). With 0 bases removed from V and 2 bases from J, the gap between germline ends came to 11 bases. The CDR3 is 15 amino acids. Germline loops: CDR1 MNHEY, CDR2 SVGEGT.